The 27 T cell receptor beta chains listed next were all sequenced from one sample in a study of regulatory T cells in long-lasting Graves disease. As to time point: persistent/refractory GD, antithyroid drugs over 5 years with positive TRAb. The TCR library was prepared using RNA isolated from PBMCs. Sequencing libraries for TCR beta were prepared with iRepertoire HTBI primers and Arm-PCR of CDR3 regions. TCRdb ran MiXCR on the multiplex PCR reads and lists one entry per CDR3 protein. The sample carries roughly 450,000 distinct CDR3 sequences, less than 25% recorded once. This material consisted of peripheral blood mononuclear cells (PBMCs), taken when the disease was refractory, from a patient treated with antithyroid drugs. The source of these receptors is a female donor with Graves disease.

The chain carries TRBV5-1 and TRBJ2-5, with D maybe TRBD1 (5 bases). Germline CDR1 is SGHRS and CDR2 is YFSETQ. V was pared by 2 bases and J by 4 bases, with 9 bases between. This CDR3 region has 13 residues. As DNA, the CDR3 is TGCGCCAGCAGCTTCGGTGACAGAGAGACCCAGTACTTC. It codes for CASSFGDRETQYF.

This chain uses TRBV7-2 with TRBJ2-2; tentatively, D is TRBD2 (7 bases). Germline V gene data show CDR1 as SGHTA and CDR2 as FQGNSA. V dropped 1 base and J dropped 7 bases, with 13 bases sitting between them. This CDR3 has 15 residues. Here the CDR3 reads CASSLESGGHGELFF. The CDR3 region has the DNA TGTGCCAGCAGCTTAGAGTCCGGGGGGCACGGGGAGCTGTTTTTT.

Ten or more counts support this clonotype. The rearrangement links TRBV11-2 to TRBJ2-5; no reliable D call. Per germline, CDR1 SGHAT and CDR2 FQNNGV. The CDR3 length is 10 residues. V was shortened by 3 bases and J by 5 bases, with 1 base between the two germline ends. CDR3 protein: CASSLETQYF. The DNA for the CDR3 is TGTGCCAGCAGCTTGGAGACCCAGTACTTC.

The rearrangement uses TRBV29-1 and TRBJ2-7; no reliable D call. Germline loops: CDR1 SQVTM, CDR2 ANQGSEA. The CDR3 runs 11 residues. Trimming pared 1 base from V and 5 bases from J, leaving 6 bases between. Here the CDR3 reads CSVEVNHEQYF. Here the CDR3 DNA reads TGCAGCGTTGAAGTCAACCACGAGCAGTACTTC.

In its sample, this clonotype was seen many times. This chain joins TRBV5-5 and TRBJ1-2, with D hard to call. Germline loops: CDR1 SGHKS, CDR2 YYEKEE (reference sequence). With 2 bases removed from V and 0 bases from J, the gap between germline ends came to 8 bases. The CDR3 runs to 14 residues. CDR3 bases: TGTGCCAGCAGCTTCGATAGTTCTAACTATGGCTACACCTTC. This encodes CASSFDSSNYGYTF.

The V call is TRBV7-2, the J call TRBJ2-6; maybe TRBD2 (6 bases). Germline V gives CDR1 SGHTA, CDR2 FQGNSA. V was pared by 6 bases and J by 2 bases, with 11 bases between. The length of the CDR3 is 15 residues. In DNA, the CDR3 is TGTGCCAGCAGTCCGGAGGGCCCTGGGGCCAACGTCCTGACTTTC. It is translated as CASSPEGPGANVLTF.

The rearrangement joins TRBV14 to TRBJ2-5, with D perhaps TRBD2 (6 bases). Germline lookup yields CDR1 SGHDN and CDR2 FVKESK. Trimming stripped 4 bases from V and 3 bases from J, with 18 bases between. This CDR3 spans 16 amino acids. In DNA form, the CDR3 reads TGTGCCAGCAGCCCCTTGGGTATAGGCGGGGAAGAGACCCAGTACTTC. Translation gives CASSPLGIGGEETQYF.

This chain links TRBV11-2 with TRBJ2-1; no firm D call. The CDR3 is 13 residues long. V lost 1 base and J lost 9, with 10 bases in between. Germline V gene sequence: CDR1 SGHAT, CDR2 FQNNGV. CDR3 protein: CASSLGKYLEQFF. The CDR3 DNA follows: TGTGCCAGCAGCTTAGGAAAATATCTTGAGCAGTTCTTC.

This clonotype was observed many times. The CDR3, as DNA: TGTGCCAGCAGTTTTCGGCAGGGGGGCAATTCACCCCTCCACTTT. Its translation is CASSFRQGGNSPLHF. The chain recombines TRBV27 with TRBJ1-6; 7 nucleotides match TRBD1. The ends lost 3 bases at V and 7 bases at J; junction bases unmatched: 6. The CDR3 contains 15 residues. Germline-derived CDR1 and CDR2 are MNHEY and SMNVEV (reference sequence).

V usage is TRBV20-1 and J usage is TRBJ2-7; 7 bases line up with TRBD2. This CDR3 spans 12 amino acids. V was pared by 5 bases and J by 6 bases, with 7 bases of the junction left unmatched. CDR1 and CDR2 (germline): DFQATT, SNEGSKA (reference sequence). The CDR3 DNA follows: TGCAGTGCTCCTCGACTAGCCCCCGAGCAGTACTTC. Protein sequence: CSAPRLAPEQYF.

This clonotype appeared a few times. This chain connects TRBV5-4 to TRBJ1-1; D ambiguous. The CDR3 has 14 residues. V lost 0 bases to trimming and J lost 2 bases, with 8 bases between them. The germline gives CDR1 SGHNT, CDR2 YYREEE (reference sequence). CDR3: CASSLEAYNTEAFF. CDR3 DNA: TGTGCCAGCAGCTTGGAAGCCTATAACACTGAAGCTTTCTTT.

Only one count was recorded for this clonotype. Only one base separates this from a far larger clonotype, so it likely reflects a read error. This chain uses TRBV28 with TRBJ2-5; the D is unclear. V shed 5 bases and J shed 7 bases, with 14 bases lying between them. Germline V CDR1 and CDR2: MDHEN, SYDVKM. The CDR3 has 13 amino acids. The DNA for the CDR3 is TGTGCCAGCAGTCAGAACCGATGGGGGACCCAGTACTTC. The encoded protein is CASSQNRWGTQYF.

This clonotype occurred many times. The gene calls are TRBV7-9 and TRBJ2-7; 10 bases are shared with TRBD1. J was trimmed by 5 bases and V by 5 bases; bases with no gene match: 6. CDR1 and CDR2 from the germline V gene are SEHNR and FQNEAQ (reference sequence). The CDR3 consists of 14 residues. The CDR3 DNA follows: TGTGCCAGCAGCCCCCGGGACAGGGGCCACGAGCAGTACTTC. As protein: CASSPRDRGHEQYF.

V and J are TRBV18 and TRBJ1-5; D may be TRBD1 (5 bases). Germline V gene data show CDR1 as KGHSH and CDR2 as LQKENI. CDR3 length: 13 residues. V was shortened by 2 bases and J by 5 bases, with 7 bases between the two germline ends. The CDR3 region is CASSPVGDQPQHF. The CDR3, as DNA: TGTGCCAGCTCACCAGTAGGGGATCAGCCCCAGCATTTT.

This clonotype was seen at least ten times. This chain connects TRBV12-3 or TRBV12-4 to TRBJ2-7; a possible D gene is TRBD1 (5 bases). V shed 8 bases and J shed 2 bases, with 19 bases lying between them. The CDR3 loop spans 15 amino acids. The CDR3 DNA reads as TGTGCCAGCTCTTGGGGCAAAAGGTCCACCTACGAGCAGTACTTC. The encoded protein is CASSWGKRSTYEQYF.

This chain uses TRBV7-9 with TRBJ1-1; D may be TRBD1 (5 bases). V lost 3 bases and J lost 11, with 16 bases in between. The CDR3 contains 13 residues. Germline loops: CDR1 SEHNR, CDR2 FQNEAQ (reference sequence). The CDR3 coding sequence is TGTGCCAGCAGCTTCAACATAAACGCAGGGGCTTTCTTT. This encodes CASSFNINAGAFF. The complete variable domain, with remaining parts taken from reference TRBV7-9 and TRBJ1-1, reads DTGVSQNPRHKITKRGQNVTFRCDPISEHNRLYWYRQTLGQGPEFLTYFQNEAQLEKSRLLSDRFSAERPKGSFSTLEIQRTEQGDSAMYLCASSFNINAGAFFGQGTRLTVV.

This chain joins TRBV19 and TRBJ1-4; D is undetermined. Germline V gives CDR1 LNHDA, CDR2 SQIVND (reference sequence). V shed 5 bases and J shed 7 bases, with 14 bases lying between them. This CDR3 comprises 14 residues. CDR3 coding DNA: TGTGCCAGTAGTGCGACCCACGCTAGTGAAAAACTGTTTTTT. Translating it yields CASSATHASEKLFF.

This clonotype was found many times. The V and J genes are TRBV27 and TRBJ1-6; D might be TRBD1 (6 bases). CDR3 size: 16 residues. The germline CDR1 and CDR2 sequences are MNHEY and SMNVEV (reference sequence). Trimming cost V 5 bases and J 7 bases, with 18 bases left between them. As DNA, the CDR3 is TGTGCCAGCAGTCTCCTGGGGGGGGGCGCGAATTCACCCCTCCACTTT. As protein: CASSLLGGGANSPLHF.

This clonotype was seen ten or more times. The chain uses TRBV7-2 and TRBJ2-4; 11 bases line up with TRBD1. V dropped 1 base and J dropped 6; count of bases not matched to a gene: 17. There are 20 residues in the CDR3. Germline V lookup: CDR1 SGHTA, CDR2 FQGNSA. The CDR3 nucleotides are TGTGCCAGCAGCTTAGGCCGGCGTACCGGGACAGGGGGGAGAGGAAACATTCAGTACTTC. This encodes CASSLGRRTGTGGRGNIQYF.

This clonotype was seen more than once but under ten times. The V and J genes are TRBV4-1 and TRBJ2-4; 9 bases fit TRBD1. The germline V gene encodes CDR1 MGHRA and CDR2 YSYEKL. The V segment lost 1 base and the J segment 8 bases; nucleotides outside the gene matches: 6. The CDR3 is made up of 15 amino acids. Here the CDR3 reads CASSQVRTGADIQYF. CDR3 sequence (DNA): TGCGCCAGCAGCCAAGTTCGGACAGGGGCGGACATTCAGTACTTC.

This rearrangement joins TRBV9 to TRBJ2-4, with 7 bases lining up with TRBD2. V was clipped by 2 bases and J by 1 base; unmatched bases: 3. Germline V gene sequence: CDR1 SGDLS, CDR2 YYNGEE. This CDR3 has 15 amino acids. The CDR3 loop is CASSVGGFAKNIQYF. The CDR3 nucleotides are TGTGCCAGCAGCGTGGGGGGGTTCGCCAAAAACATTCAGTACTTC.

The chain employs TRBV9 and TRBJ1-3, with D possibly being TRBD1 (5 bases). Germline CDR1 SGDLS, CDR2 YYNGEE. V shed 4 bases and J shed 4 bases, with 9 bases lying between them. The CDR3 runs to 13 residues. The CDR3 DNA sequence: TGTGCCAGCAGCCGACAGTGGGGAAACACCATATATTTT. It specifies CASSRQWGNTIYF.

The V call is TRBV19, the J call TRBJ1-5; D may be TRBD1 (6 bases). Germline lookup yields CDR1 LNHDA and CDR2 SQIVND (reference sequence). V gave up 2 bases and J gave up 6 bases, with 8 bases separating them. This CDR3 spans 13 amino acids. CDR3 sequence: CASSIWGAQPQHF. CDR3 nucleotide sequence: TGTGCCAGTAGTATATGGGGGGCTCAGCCCCAGCATTTT.

The J gene is TRBJ2-2, the V gene TRBV11-3; 8 bases match TRBD2. CDR1 and CDR2 (germline): SGHNT, YENEEA. The V segment lost 5 bases and the J segment 3 bases; nucleotides outside the gene matches: 11. This CDR3 is built from 17 residues. CDR3 sequence reads: CASSPWSSGMHTGELFF. In nucleotides, the CDR3 is TGTGCCAGCAGCCCGTGGAGTAGCGGGATGCACACCGGGGAGCTGTTTTTT.

This clonotype was counted between two and nine times. The chain joins TRBV6-2 or TRBV6-3 to TRBJ2-1; D uncertain. The germline V gene has CDR1 MNHEY and CDR2 SVGEGT. Trimming stripped 2 bases from V and 5 bases from J, with 19 bases between. This CDR3 spans 17 amino acids. Here the CDR3 DNA reads TGTGCCAGCAGTTACCGGATCGGTCTGAATACCGACAATGAGCAGTTCTTC. This translates into CASSYRIGLNTDNEQFF.

This sequence joins TRBV19 and TRBJ1-2, with 8 bases identical to TRBD1. With 5 bases clipped from V and 4 bases from J, the junction kept 6 bases outside the gene matches. CDR1 and CDR2 (germline): LNHDA, SQIVND (reference sequence). The CDR3 has 14 amino acids. The CDR3 DNA sequence: TGTGCCAGTAGTGTGGACAGGGCGAGCTATGGCTACACCTTC. Translation: CASSVDRASYGYTF.

In its sample, this clonotype was seen many times. The chain couples TRBV24-1 to TRBJ2-5, with D possibly matching TRBD1 (7 bases). The CDR3 runs to 13 residues. From germline, CDR1 is KGHDR and CDR2 SFDVKD. Trimming removed 12 bases from V and 3 bases from J, with 16 bases in between. CDR3 region: CAGGKTGEETQYF. In DNA, the CDR3 is TGTGCCGGGGGGAAAACAGGGGAAGAGACCCAGTACTTC.